These T cell receptor beta chains were read from a single sample in a study of cytomegalovirus exposure and HLA in healthy donors. The table came from immunoSEQ multiplex PCR; TCRdb's copy has only in-frame clones and leaves some out. The sample contains about 160,000 clones, around 85% of which appear only once. The sample consisted of PBMCs. Receptors originate from a woman in her 30s in good health and CMV-seronegative. The CDR3 runs from the conserved cysteine through the conserved F or W. The D gene is left open where the match is weak. Clone size appears in some rows only: once, few, many, or a class for an expanded clone.

j_gene: TRBJ2-5; abundance: once; v_gene: TRBV7-9; d_gene: TRBD2; CDR3nt: TGTGCCAGCAGCTCTAGCGGGGGGGCCTCTAAAGAAGAGACCCAGTACTTC; CDR3aa: CASSSSGGASKEETQYF
j_gene: TRBJ1-2; abundance: .; v_gene: TRBV30; d_gene: TRBD1; CDR3nt: TGTGCCTGGAGTGGGGACAGTAGCTATGGCTACACCTTC; CDR3aa: CAWSGDSSYGYTF
j_gene: TRBJ2-7; abundance: few; v_gene: TRBV30; d_gene: TRBD1; CDR3nt: TGTGCCTGGAGTGTACCCCTTCGGACAGGGGGGGAGCAGTACTTC; CDR3aa: CAWSVPLRTGGEQYF
j_gene: TRBJ2-2; abundance: .; v_gene: TRBV5-4; d_gene: TRBD2; CDR3nt: TGTGCCAGCAGCGTCCTAGCGGGAGTGTCCGGGGAGCTGTTTTTT; CDR3aa: CASSVLAGVSGELFF
j_gene: TRBJ1-2; abundance: once; v_gene: TRBV5-8; d_gene: .; CDR3nt: TGTGCCAGCAGCGGGAGGGGCCAGGGCGACAACTATGGCTACACCTTC; CDR3aa: CASSGRGQGDNYGYTF
j_gene: TRBJ1-1; abundance: once; v_gene: TRBV18; d_gene: .; CDR3nt: TGTGCCAGCTCACAGCCCGAGCGGGACCACACTGAAGCTTTCTTT; CDR3aa: CASSQPERDHTEAFF
j_gene: TRBJ1-1; abundance: .; v_gene: TRBV27; d_gene: .; CDR3nt: TGTGCCAGCAGTTTAGGCGGCATTGAAGCTTTCTTT; CDR3aa: CASSLGGIEAFF
j_gene: TRBJ2-2; abundance: .; v_gene: TRBV7-2; d_gene: TRBD1; CDR3nt: TGTGCCAGCAGCTTTTCCGGGACAGGGTCCCCCGGGGAGCTGTTTTTT; CDR3aa: CASSFSGTGSPGELFF
j_gene: TRBJ2-7; abundance: .; v_gene: TRBV15; d_gene: TRBD1; CDR3nt: TGTGCCACCAGCAGAGTGACAGGGTCCCACGAGCAGTACTTC; CDR3aa: CATSRVTGSHEQYF
j_gene: TRBJ2-5; abundance: .; v_gene: TRBV5-6; d_gene: .; CDR3nt: TGTGCCAGCAGCTTGGGCAGGGGCCCAGAGACCCAGTACTTC; CDR3aa: CASSLGRGPETQYF
j_gene: TRBJ1-4; abundance: once; v_gene: TRBV28; d_gene: .; CDR3nt: TGTGCCAGCAGTTCCCGGACTGGGGCTAATGAAAAACTGTTTTTT; CDR3aa: CASSSRTGANEKLFF
j_gene: TRBJ1-2; abundance: .; v_gene: TRBV13; d_gene: TRBD1; CDR3nt: TGTGCCAGCAGCTCAGACAGGGGAGACTATGGCTACACCTTC; CDR3aa: CASSSDRGDYGYTF
j_gene: TRBJ2-7; abundance: .; v_gene: TRBV2; d_gene: .; CDR3nt: TGTGCCAGCAGTGAAGCGGCTTCCTACGAGCAGTACTTC; CDR3aa: CASSEAASYEQYF
j_gene: TRBJ1-1; abundance: .; v_gene: TRBV29-1; d_gene: .; CDR3nt: TGCAGCGTTACCGGGGACACTGAAGCTTTCTTT; CDR3aa: CSVTGDTEAFF
j_gene: TRBJ2-1; abundance: few; v_gene: TRBV10-3; d_gene: TRBD2; CDR3nt: TGTGCCATCAGTGGACTAGCCGCGGGAGAGCAGTTCTTC; CDR3aa: CAISGLAAGEQFF
j_gene: TRBJ2-1; abundance: once; v_gene: TRBV28; d_gene: TRBD2; CDR3nt: TGTGCCAGCAGCCAAGCGGGACTAGCACCTTACAATGAGCAGTTCTTC; CDR3aa: CASSQAGLAPYNEQFF
j_gene: TRBJ2-4; abundance: .; v_gene: TRBV25-1; d_gene: TRBD1; CDR3nt: TGTGCCAGCAGTGAAGGGGGACAGGGGGCACGTGAGGACATTCAGTACTTC; CDR3aa: CASSEGGQGAREDIQYF
j_gene: TRBJ2-1; abundance: .; v_gene: TRBV19; d_gene: TRBD1; CDR3nt: TGTGCCAGTAGTAACTACAGGGGGCCAAATGAGCAGTTCTTC; CDR3aa: CASSNYRGPNEQFF
j_gene: TRBJ1-2; abundance: .; v_gene: TRBV28; d_gene: TRBD1; CDR3nt: TGTGCCAGCAGTCTCCTAGGACAGGGAAGTAACTCTCGCAGCTACACCTTC; CDR3aa: CASSLLGQGSNSRSYTF
j_gene: TRBJ2-7; abundance: .; v_gene: TRBV27; d_gene: .; CDR3nt: TGTGCCAGCAGTTGGACTTCTCCAACCTACGAGCAGTACTTC; CDR3aa: CASSWTSPTYEQYF
j_gene: TRBJ2-1; abundance: .; v_gene: TRBV4-1; d_gene: TRBD2; CDR3nt: TGCGCCAGCAGCCGATTAGCGGGAGACTACAATGAGCAGTTCTTC; CDR3aa: CASSRLAGDYNEQFF
j_gene: TRBJ2-3; abundance: once; v_gene: TRBV9; d_gene: .; CDR3nt: TGTGCCAGCAGCGTAGCTACCTCAGATACGCAGTATTTT; CDR3aa: CASSVATSDTQYF
j_gene: TRBJ1-3; abundance: .; v_gene: TRBV13; d_gene: .; CDR3nt: TGTGCCAGCAGAGACCGGGGCTCTGGAAACACCATATATTTT; CDR3aa: CASRDRGSGNTIYF
j_gene: TRBJ2-5; abundance: .; v_gene: TRBV10-1; d_gene: TRBD2; CDR3nt: TGCGCCAGCAGTGCAGCGGGGGGCGGAAAGACCCAGTACTTC; CDR3aa: CASSAAGGGKTQYF
j_gene: TRBJ2-7; abundance: .; v_gene: TRBV11-2; d_gene: .; CDR3nt: TGTGCCAGCAGCCCCACCAGCTCCTACGAGCAGTACTTC; CDR3aa: CASSPTSSYEQYF
j_gene: TRBJ2-6; abundance: few; v_gene: TRBV5-8; d_gene: .; CDR3nt: TGTGCCAGCAGCTTGGCCCCAGGGCAAGGGGCCAACGTCCTGACTTTC; CDR3aa: CASSLAPGQGANVLTF
j_gene: TRBJ1-3; abundance: once; v_gene: TRBV5-5; d_gene: .; CDR3nt: TGTGCCAGCAGCTCGGGACAAGCCATTCTCTCTGGAAACACCATATATTTT; CDR3aa: CASSSGQAILSGNTIYF
j_gene: TRBJ2-7; abundance: once; v_gene: TRBV27; d_gene: .; CDR3nt: TGTGCCAGCAGTTTATCGGTGCGGTCCCGCTCCTACGAGCAGTACTTC; CDR3aa: CASSLSVRSRSYEQYF
j_gene: TRBJ1-4; abundance: .; v_gene: TRBV6-6; d_gene: TRBD1; CDR3nt: TGTGCCAGCAGACTCCGGACAGGGCCAAATGAAAAACTGTTTTTT; CDR3aa: CASRLRTGPNEKLFF
j_gene: TRBJ2-3; abundance: once; v_gene: TRBV30; d_gene: .; CDR3nt: TGTGCCTGGAAGGTCCAGGGGCCGGCAGATACGCAGTATTTT; CDR3aa: CAWKVQGPADTQYF
j_gene: TRBJ1-2; abundance: .; v_gene: TRBV28; d_gene: TRBD1; CDR3nt: TGTGCCAGCAGAACAGGGGCGGGCTACTATGGCTACACCTTC; CDR3aa: CASRTGAGYYGYTF